The 7 T cell receptor beta chains in this list originate from one sample, sequenced in a study of cytomegalovirus exposure and HLA in healthy donors. PCR involved 60 Vbeta and 13 Jbeta primers. TCRdb keeps only in-frame clones here, not all; method: immunoSEQ multiplex PCR. The sample carries around 170,000 clones, about four fifths recorded once. Sequencing was done on a sample of PBMCs. The receptors here all came from a woman in her fifties or sixties in good health and CMV-seropositive.

This rearrangement joins TRBV9 to TRBJ2-6; no firm D call. The V gene lost 1 base and the J gene lost 0 bases, with 8 bases spanning the gap. From germline, CDR1 is SGDLS and CDR2 YYNGEE. The CDR3 loop spans 16 amino acids. CDR3 sequence (DNA): TGTGCCAGCAGCGTATCACTGAGCTCTGGGGCCAACGTCCTGACTTTC. Its protein product is CASSVSLSSGANVLTF.

This clone came up once. The gene calls are TRBV11-2 and TRBJ1-4, with no clear D. The germline gives CDR1 SGHAT, CDR2 FQNNGV. The CDR3 is made up of 15 amino acids. Trimming left V 1 base short and J 0 bases short, with 6 bases between. Here the CDR3 DNA reads TGTGCCAGCAGCTTAGTCGAGTCAACTAATGAAAAACTGTTTTTT. Translation gives CASSLVESTNEKLFF.

In this sample, this clone turned up a few times. CDR3 DNA sequence: TGTGCCAGCGGGGGTAGCTCCTACAATGAGCAGTTCTTC. The encoded protein is CASGGSSYNEQFF. This chain connects TRBV19 to TRBJ2-1; D possibly corresponds to TRBD2 (6 bases). Germline values: CDR1 LNHDA, CDR2 SQIVND (reference sequence). The CDR3 consists of 13 residues. V was cut by 9 bases and J by 0 bases, with 9 bases left in between.

As DNA, the CDR3 is TGTGCCATCAGTCGGCAGGGTTTGCCGTATTTT. Amino acid sequence: CAISRQGLPYF. The J gene is TRBJ2-3, the V gene TRBV10-3; possible D gene TRBD1, 5 bases. This CDR3 comprises 11 residues. Germline assignment: CDR1 ENHRY and CDR2 SYGVKD. V shed 5 bases and J shed 14 bases, with 14 bases lying between them.

The V and J genes are TRBV28 and TRBJ2-6; 9 nucleotides line up with TRBD2. J lost 4 bases, V lost 2 bases, and 6 bases had no gene match. Germline values: CDR1 MDHEN, CDR2 SYDVKM. This CDR3 has 17 residues. DNA for the CDR3: TGTGCCAGCAGTTTACCAGCGGGGGGAAGCGGGGCCAACGTCCTGACTTTC. As protein: CASSLPAGGSGANVLTF.

The chain joins TRBV5-6 to TRBJ1-5, with 10 bases aligning to TRBD1. The V segment lost 0 bases and the J segment 5 bases; nucleotides outside the gene matches: 5. Germline CDR1 reads SGHDT; CDR2 reads YYEEEE. This CDR3 contains 16 residues. The CDR3 nucleotides read TGTGCCAGCAGCTTGGTGGACAGGGGGGGGGATCAGCCCCAGCATTTT. This encodes CASSLVDRGGDQPQHF.

Details on this clone: The missing conserved phenylalanine or tryptophan at the end of this CDR3 makes a read error likely. Because the CDR3's place on the DNA is in doubt, the DNA is left out and the CDR3 is given as listed by TCRdb. This chain joins TRBV11-3 and TRBJ1-6; TRBD1 is taken as the D call from the table, unchecked against the DNA. The germline gives CDR1 SGHNT, CDR2 YENEEA. The CDR3 sequence runs 9 residues, both termini included. This CDR3 reads CASSLENRL.